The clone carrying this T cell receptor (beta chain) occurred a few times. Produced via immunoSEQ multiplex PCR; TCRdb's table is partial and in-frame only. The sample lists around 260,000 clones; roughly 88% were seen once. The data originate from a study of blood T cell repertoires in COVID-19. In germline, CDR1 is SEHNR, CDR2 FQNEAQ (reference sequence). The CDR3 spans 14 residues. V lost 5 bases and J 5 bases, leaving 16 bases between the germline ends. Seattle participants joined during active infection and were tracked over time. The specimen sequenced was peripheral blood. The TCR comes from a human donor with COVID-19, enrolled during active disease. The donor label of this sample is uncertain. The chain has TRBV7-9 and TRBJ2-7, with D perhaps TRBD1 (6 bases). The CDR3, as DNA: TGTGCCAGCAGCCCCGGACAGAGTTTCCACGAGCAGTACTTC. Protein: CASSPGQSFHEQYF.